This T cell receptor (beta chain) emerged from a study of read filtering for tumor transcriptome and immune sequencing. This library used roughly 400 ng RNA and molecular barcoded adaptors spanning alpha/delta and beta/gamma chains. TCRdb re-derived calls from the reads in MiXCR, one entry per CDR3 protein. Of 43,000 or so distinct CDR3 sequences in the sample, less than 20% are singletons; the top ten hold about 40%. Trimming cost V 1 base and J 6 bases, with 13 bases left between them. The CDR3 has 14 amino acids. CDR1 and CDR2 (germline): DFQATT, SNEGSKA (reference sequence). The specimen was a population of CD138-negative cells sorted from bone marrow. The clonotype was recovered from a donor aged 40 or older with multiple myeloma. V gene TRBV20-1 combines with J gene TRBJ2-1, with a tentative D call TRBD1 (7 bases). The CDR3 DNA reads TGCAGTGCTAGAGGGGTGCAGGGGGGCAATGAGCAGTTCTTC. Amino acid sequence: CSARGVQGGNEQFF.